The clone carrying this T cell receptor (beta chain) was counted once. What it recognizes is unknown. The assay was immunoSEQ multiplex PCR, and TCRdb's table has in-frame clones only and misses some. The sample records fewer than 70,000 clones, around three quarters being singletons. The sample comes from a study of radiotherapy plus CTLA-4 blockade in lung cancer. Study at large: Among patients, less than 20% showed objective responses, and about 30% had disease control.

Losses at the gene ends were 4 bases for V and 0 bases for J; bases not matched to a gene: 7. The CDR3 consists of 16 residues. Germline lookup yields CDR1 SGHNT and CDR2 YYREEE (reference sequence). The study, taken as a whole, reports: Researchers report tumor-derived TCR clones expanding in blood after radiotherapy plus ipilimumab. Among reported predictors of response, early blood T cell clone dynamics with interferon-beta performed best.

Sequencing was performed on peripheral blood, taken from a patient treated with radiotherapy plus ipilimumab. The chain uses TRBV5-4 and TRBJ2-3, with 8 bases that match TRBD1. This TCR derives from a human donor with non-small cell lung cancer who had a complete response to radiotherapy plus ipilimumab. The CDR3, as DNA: TGTGCCAGCAGCGGAAGGACAGGGATCAGCACAGATACGCAGTATTTT. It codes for CASSGRTGISTDTQYF. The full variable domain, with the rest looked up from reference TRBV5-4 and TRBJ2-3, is ETGVTQSPTHLIKTRGQQVTLRCSSQSGHNTVSWYQQALGQGPQFIFQYYREEENGRGNFPPRFSGLQFPNYSSELNVNALELDDSALYLCASSGRTGISTDTQYFGPGTRLTVL.